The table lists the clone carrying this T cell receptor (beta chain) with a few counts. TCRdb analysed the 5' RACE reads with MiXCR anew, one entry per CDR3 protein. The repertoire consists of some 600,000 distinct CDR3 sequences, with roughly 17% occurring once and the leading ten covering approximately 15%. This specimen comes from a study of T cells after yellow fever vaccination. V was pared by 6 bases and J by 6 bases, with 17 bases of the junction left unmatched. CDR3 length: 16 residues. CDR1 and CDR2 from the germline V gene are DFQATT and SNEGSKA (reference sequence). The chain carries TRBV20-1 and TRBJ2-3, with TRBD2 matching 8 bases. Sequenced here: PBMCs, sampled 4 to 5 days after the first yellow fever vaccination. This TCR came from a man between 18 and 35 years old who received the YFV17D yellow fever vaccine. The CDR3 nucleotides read TGCAGTGCCCGGAGGGTAGAGCGGGGGATCAGGGATACGCAGTATTTT. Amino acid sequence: CSARRVERGIRDTQYF.